Shown below are 8 T cell receptor beta chains from a single sample sequenced in a study of blood T cell repertoires in COVID-19. Only in-frame clones appear in the TCRdb table, and some are missing; sequencing was by immunoSEQ multiplex PCR. The repertoire consists of 500,000 or so clones, with approximately 90% occurring once and the leading ten covering 0.65% to 0.9%. Sequencing was carried out using PBMCs or T cells enriched from blood (not recorded which). The receptors derive from a woman younger than 35 who had recovered from COVID-19.

The chain couples TRBV4-2 to TRBJ2-1, with 9 bases aligning to TRBD2. The CDR3 length is 16 residues. Germline V CDR1 and CDR2: LGHNA, YNFKEQ. V shed 1 base, J shed 8 bases, and the junction held 9 bases outside the gene matches. CDR3 amino acids: CASSQGAGTSSHEQFF. In DNA, the CDR3 is TGTGCCAGCAGCCAAGGGGCCGGGACTAGCTCCCATGAGCAGTTCTTC.

The V gene is TRBV11-2, the J gene TRBJ1-1; D is perhaps TRBD1 (5 bases). Germline V CDR1 and CDR2: SGHAT, FQNNGV. This CDR3 contains 14 residues. The V end was cut by 7 bases, the J end by 4 bases, with 16 bases between. The CDR3 nucleotides are TGTGCCAGCACCCTGGCGGGGGGGAGCACTGAAGCTTTCTTT. It codes for CASTLAGGSTEAFF.

A single count supports this clone. V usage is TRBV6-5 and J usage is TRBJ1-1; 9 bases map to TRBD1. With V trimmed by 5 bases and J by 3 bases, 4 bases remained unmatched. Germline CDR1 and CDR2: MNHEY and SVGAGI. The CDR3 runs 14 residues. CDR3 DNA: TGTGCCAGCAGTCAACAGGGGGCATACACTGAAGCTTTCTTT. Translation gives CASSQQGAYTEAFF.

The V gene is TRBV2, the J gene TRBJ1-1; D may be TRBD1 (5 bases). V gave up 11 bases and J gave up 4 bases, with 14 bases separating them. The CDR3 covers 12 residues. Germline CDR1 reads SNHLY; CDR2 reads FYNNEI. The CDR3 DNA is TGTGCCGTTGGAACCGGGGGCACTGAAGCTTTCTTT. Amino acids: CAVGTGGTEAFF.

The chain joins TRBV6-1 to TRBJ1-1, with D maybe TRBD1 (6 bases). V lost 2 bases to trimming and J lost 11 bases, with 15 bases between them. CDR3 size: 13 residues. CDR1 MNHNS and CDR2 SASEGT come from the germline V gene. This chain's CDR3 is CASSETAGTNAFF. The CDR3 DNA is TGTGCCAGCAGTGAAACCGCCGGGACAAATGCTTTCTTT.

This chain links TRBV5-1 with TRBJ2-7, with 8 bases that match TRBD1. The germline CDR1 and CDR2 sequences are SGHRS and YFSETQ. Germline trimming cut 0 bases from V and 7 bases from J; bases unmatched to any gene: 6. The CDR3 contains 14 residues. CDR3 DNA sequence: TGCGCCAGCAGCTTGGATGGACAGGGCGGGGAGCAGTACTTC. This codes for CASSLDGQGGEQYF.

The chain joins TRBV11-2 to TRBJ1-1, with D possibly TRBD1 on 6 matching bases. Looked up from germline, CDR1 is SGHAT and CDR2 is FQNNGV. The V end lost 5 bases, the J end lost 2 bases, and 12 bases lay between the germline ends. The CDR3 covers 14 residues. DNA of the CDR3: TGTGCCAGCAGCCTTACAGGGTTTAACACTGAAGCTTTCTTT. Its translation: CASSLTGFNTEAFF.

For the CDR3, the DNA is TGTGCCAGTAGTATAGCGTCTGGGGCGCCCACTGAAGCTTTCTTT. Protein: CASSIASGAPTEAFF. V and J are TRBV19 and TRBJ1-1, with D perhaps TRBD1 (5 bases). Trimming took off 1 base at V and 4 bases at J, with 13 bases between the two ends. Germline CDR1 LNHDA, CDR2 SQIVND (reference sequence). CDR3 length equals 15 residues.